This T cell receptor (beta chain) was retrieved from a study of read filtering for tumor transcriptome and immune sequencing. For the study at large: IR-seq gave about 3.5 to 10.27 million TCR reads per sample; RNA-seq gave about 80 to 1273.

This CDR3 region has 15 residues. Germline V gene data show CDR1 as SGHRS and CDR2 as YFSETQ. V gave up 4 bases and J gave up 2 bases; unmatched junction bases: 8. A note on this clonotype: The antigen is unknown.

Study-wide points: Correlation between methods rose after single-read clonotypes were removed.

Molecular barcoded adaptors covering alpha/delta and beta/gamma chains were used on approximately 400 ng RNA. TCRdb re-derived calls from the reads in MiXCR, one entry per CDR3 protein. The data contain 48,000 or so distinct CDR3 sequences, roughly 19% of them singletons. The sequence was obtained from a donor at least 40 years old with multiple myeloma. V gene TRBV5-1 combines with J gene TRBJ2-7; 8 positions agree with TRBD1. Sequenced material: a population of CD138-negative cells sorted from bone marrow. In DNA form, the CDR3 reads TGCGCCAGCAGCCTTAACTCAGGGGGCGCCTACGAGCAGTACTTC. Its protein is CASSLNSGGAYEQYF.